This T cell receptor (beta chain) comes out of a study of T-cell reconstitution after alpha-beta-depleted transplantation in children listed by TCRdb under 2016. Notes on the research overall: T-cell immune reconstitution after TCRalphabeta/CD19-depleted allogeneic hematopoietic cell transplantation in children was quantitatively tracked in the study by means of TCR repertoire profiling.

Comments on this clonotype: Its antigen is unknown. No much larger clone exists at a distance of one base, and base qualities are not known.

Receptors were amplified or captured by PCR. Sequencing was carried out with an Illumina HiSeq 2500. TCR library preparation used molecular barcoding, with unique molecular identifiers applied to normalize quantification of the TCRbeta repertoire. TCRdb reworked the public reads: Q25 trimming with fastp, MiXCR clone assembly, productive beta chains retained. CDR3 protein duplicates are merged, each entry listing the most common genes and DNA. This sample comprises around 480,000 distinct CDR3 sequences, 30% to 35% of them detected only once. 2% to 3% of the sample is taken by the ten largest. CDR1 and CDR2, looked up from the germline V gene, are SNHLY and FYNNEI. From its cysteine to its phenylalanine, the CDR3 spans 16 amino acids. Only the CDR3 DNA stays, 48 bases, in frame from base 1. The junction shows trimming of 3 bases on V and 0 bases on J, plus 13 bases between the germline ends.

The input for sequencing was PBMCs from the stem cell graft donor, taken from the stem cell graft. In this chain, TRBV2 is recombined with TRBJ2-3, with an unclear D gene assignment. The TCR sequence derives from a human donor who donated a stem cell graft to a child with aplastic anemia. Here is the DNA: TGTGCCAGCAGTGACAAGGCCCAAACTAGCACAGATACGCAGTATTTT. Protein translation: CASSDKAQTSTDTQYF.